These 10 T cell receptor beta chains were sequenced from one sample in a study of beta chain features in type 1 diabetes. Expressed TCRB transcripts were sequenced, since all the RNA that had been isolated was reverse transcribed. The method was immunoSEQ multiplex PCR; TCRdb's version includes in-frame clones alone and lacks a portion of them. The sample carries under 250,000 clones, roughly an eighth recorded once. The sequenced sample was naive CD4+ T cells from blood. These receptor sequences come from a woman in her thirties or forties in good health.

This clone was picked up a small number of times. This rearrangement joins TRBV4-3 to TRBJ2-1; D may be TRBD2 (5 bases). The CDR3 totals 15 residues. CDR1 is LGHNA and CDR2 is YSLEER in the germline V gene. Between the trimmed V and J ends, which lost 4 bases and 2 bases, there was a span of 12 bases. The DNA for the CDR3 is TGCGCCAGCAGCCCCGGACTCGCAACCTACAATGAGCAGTTCTTC. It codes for CASSPGLATYNEQFF.

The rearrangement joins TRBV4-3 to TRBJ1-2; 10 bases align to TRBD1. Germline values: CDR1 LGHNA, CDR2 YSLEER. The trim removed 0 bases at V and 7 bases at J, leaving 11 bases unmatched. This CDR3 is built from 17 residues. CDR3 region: CASSQDGGRTGGRGYTF. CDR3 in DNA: TGCGCCAGCAGCCAAGATGGGGGGAGGACAGGGGGACGTGGCTACACCTTC.

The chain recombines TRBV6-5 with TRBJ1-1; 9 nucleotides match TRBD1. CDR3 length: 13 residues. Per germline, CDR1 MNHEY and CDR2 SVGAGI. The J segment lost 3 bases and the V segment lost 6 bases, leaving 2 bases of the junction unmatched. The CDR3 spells CASSYRGHTEAFF. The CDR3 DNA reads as TGTGCCAGCAGCTACAGGGGGCACACTGAAGCTTTCTTT.

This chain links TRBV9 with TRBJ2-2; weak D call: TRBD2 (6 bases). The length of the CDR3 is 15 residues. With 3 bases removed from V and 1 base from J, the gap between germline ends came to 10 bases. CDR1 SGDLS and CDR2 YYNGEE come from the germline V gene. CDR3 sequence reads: CASSEGAGNTGELFF. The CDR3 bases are TGTGCCAGCAGCGAGGGAGCGGGGAACACCGGGGAGCTGTTTTTT. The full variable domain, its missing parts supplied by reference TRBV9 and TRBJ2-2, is DSGVTQTPKHLITATGQRVTLRCSPRSGDLSVYWYQQSLDQGLQFLIQYYNGEERAKGNILERFSAQQFPDLHSELNLSSLELGDSALYFCASSEGAGNTGELFFGEGSRLTVL.

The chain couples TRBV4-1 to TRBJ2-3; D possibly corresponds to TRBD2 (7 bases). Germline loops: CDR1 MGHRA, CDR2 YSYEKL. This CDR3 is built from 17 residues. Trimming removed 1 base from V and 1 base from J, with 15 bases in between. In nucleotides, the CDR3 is TGCGCCAGCAGCCAAGGAGTTGCGGGGGCCCGCACAGATACGCAGTATTTT. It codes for CASSQGVAGARTDTQYF.

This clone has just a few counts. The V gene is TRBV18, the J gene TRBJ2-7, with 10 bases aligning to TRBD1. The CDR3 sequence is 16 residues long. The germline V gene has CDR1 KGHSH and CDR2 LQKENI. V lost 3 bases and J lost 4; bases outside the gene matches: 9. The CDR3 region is CASSPTSGTGVYEQYF. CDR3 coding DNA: TGTGCCAGCTCACCTACCTCCGGGACAGGGGTATACGAGCAGTACTTC.

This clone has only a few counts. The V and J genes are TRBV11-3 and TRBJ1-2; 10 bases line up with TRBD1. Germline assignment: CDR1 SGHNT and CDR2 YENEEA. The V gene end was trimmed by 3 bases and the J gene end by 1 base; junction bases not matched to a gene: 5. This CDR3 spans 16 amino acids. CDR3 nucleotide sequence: TGTGCCAGCAGCTTCGGACAGGGGGGGATTAACTATGGCTACACCTTC. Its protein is CASSFGQGGINYGYTF.

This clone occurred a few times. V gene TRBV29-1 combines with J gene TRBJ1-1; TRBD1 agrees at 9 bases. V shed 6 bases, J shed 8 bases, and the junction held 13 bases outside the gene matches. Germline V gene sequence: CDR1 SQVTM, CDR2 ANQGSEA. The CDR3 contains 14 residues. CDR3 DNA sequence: TGCAGCGTGGACAGGGGTGGGGTTGGTCGGGAAGCTTTCTTT. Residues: CSVDRGGVGREAFF.

This chain's CDR3 is CASRPQVARQNEQFF. The CDR3 DNA reads as TGTGCCAGCAGGCCACAGGTTGCTCGGCAGAATGAGCAGTTCTTC. This sequence joins TRBV5-4 and TRBJ2-1, with D perhaps matching TRBD1 (5 bases). Germline V gene lookup returns CDR1 SGHNT and CDR2 YYREEE (reference sequence). The CDR3 is made up of 15 amino acids. The V and J ends lost 5 bases and 7 bases respectively, with 19 bases between them.

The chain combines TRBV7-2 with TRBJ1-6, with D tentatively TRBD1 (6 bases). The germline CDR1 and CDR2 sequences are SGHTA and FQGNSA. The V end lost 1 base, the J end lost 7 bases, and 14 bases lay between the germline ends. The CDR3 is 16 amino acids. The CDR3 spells CASSLGTVLVNSPLHF. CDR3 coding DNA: TGTGCCAGCAGCTTAGGGACAGTCTTAGTAAATTCACCCCTCCACTTT.